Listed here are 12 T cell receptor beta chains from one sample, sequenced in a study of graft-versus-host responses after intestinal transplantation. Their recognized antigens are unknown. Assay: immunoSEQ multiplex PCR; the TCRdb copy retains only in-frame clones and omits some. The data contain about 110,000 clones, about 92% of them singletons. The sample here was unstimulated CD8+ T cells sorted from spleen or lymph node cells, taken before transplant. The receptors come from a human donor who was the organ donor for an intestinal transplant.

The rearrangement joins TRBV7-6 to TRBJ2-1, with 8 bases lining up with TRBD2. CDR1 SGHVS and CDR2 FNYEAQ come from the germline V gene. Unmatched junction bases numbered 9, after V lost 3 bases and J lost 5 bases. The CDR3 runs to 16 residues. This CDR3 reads CASSFNLAGGHNEQFF. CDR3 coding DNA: TGTGCCAGCAGCTTTAATCTCGCGGGAGGCCACAATGAGCAGTTCTTC.

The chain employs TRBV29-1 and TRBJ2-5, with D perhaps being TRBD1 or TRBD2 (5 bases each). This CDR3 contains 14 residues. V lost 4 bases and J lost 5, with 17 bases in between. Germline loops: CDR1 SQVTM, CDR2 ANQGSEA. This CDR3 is CSVVVWGISETQYF. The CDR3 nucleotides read TGCAGCGTTGTTGTTTGGGGGATCTCGGAGACCCAGTACTTC. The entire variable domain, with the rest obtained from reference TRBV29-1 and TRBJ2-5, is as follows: SAVISQKPSRDICQRGTSLTIQCQVDSQVTMMFWYRQQPGQSLTLIATANQGSEATYESGFVIDKFPISRPNLTFSTLTVSNMSPEDSSIYLCSVVVWGISETQYFGPGTRLLVL.

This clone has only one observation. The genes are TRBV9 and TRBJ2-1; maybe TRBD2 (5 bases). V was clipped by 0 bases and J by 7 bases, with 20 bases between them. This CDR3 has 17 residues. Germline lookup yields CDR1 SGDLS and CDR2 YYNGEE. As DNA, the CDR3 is TGTGCCAGCAGCGTAGCCGGGGTCGGCCCGGTTGAGAATGAGCAGTTCTTC. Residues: CASSVAGVGPVENEQFF. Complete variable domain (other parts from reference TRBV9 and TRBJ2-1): DSGVTQTPKHLITATGQRVTLRCSPRSGDLSVYWYQQSLDQGLQFLIQYYNGEERAKGNILERFSAQQFPDLHSELNLSSLELGDSALYFCASSVAGVGPVENEQFFGPGTRLTVL.

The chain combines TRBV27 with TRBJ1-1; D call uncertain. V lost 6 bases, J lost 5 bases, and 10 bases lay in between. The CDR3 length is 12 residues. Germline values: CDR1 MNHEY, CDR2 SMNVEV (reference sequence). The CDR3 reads CASSGVGTEAFF. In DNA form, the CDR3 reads TGTGCCAGCAGCGGGGTGGGAACTGAAGCTTTCTTT.

The CDR3 loop reads CASSWAPYEQYF. CDR3 bases: TGTGCCAGCAGCTGGGCTCCCTACGAGCAGTACTTC. V gene TRBV7-9 combines with J gene TRBJ2-7, with unresolved D. Germline lookup yields CDR1 SEHNR and CDR2 FQNEAQ (reference sequence). V was clipped by 4 bases and J by 2 bases, with 6 bases between them. This CDR3 region has 12 residues.

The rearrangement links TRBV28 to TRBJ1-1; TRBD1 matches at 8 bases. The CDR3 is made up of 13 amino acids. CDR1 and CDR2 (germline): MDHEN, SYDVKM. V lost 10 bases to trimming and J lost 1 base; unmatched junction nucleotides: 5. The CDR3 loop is CAIFGTGNTEAFF. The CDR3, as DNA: TGTGCCATCTTCGGGACAGGGAACACTGAAGCTTTCTTT.

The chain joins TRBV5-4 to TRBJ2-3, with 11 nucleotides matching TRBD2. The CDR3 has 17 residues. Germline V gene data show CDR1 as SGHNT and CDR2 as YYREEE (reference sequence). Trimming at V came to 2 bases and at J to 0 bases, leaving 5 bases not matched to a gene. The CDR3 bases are TGTGCCAGCAGCTTAGGGACTAGCGGTTCTAGCACAGATACGCAGTATTTT. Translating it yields CASSLGTSGSSTDTQYF.

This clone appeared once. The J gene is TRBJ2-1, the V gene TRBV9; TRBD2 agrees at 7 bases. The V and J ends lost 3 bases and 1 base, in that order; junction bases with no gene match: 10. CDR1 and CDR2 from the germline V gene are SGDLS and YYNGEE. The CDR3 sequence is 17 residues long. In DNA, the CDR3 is TGTGCCAGCAGCGCAATCCCGACTAGCATGTCCTACAATGAGCAGTTCTTC. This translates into CASSAIPTSMSYNEQFF.

The CDR3 DNA sequence: TGTGCCAGCAGTGAATTCGGCAGTTATCAGCCCCAGCATTTT. This gives the protein CASSEFGSYQPQHF. The chain links TRBV6-1 to TRBJ1-5; D is undetermined. The germline V gene encodes CDR1 MNHNS and CDR2 SASEGT. The CDR3 totals 14 residues. The V and J ends lost 2 bases and 5 bases respectively, with 10 bases between them.

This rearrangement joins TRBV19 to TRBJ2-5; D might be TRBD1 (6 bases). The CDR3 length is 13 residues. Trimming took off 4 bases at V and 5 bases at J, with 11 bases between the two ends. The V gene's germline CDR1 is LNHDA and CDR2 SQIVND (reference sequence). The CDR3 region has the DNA TGTGCCAGTAGTACAGGGGTAGCTGAGACCCAGTACTTC. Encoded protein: CASSTGVAETQYF.

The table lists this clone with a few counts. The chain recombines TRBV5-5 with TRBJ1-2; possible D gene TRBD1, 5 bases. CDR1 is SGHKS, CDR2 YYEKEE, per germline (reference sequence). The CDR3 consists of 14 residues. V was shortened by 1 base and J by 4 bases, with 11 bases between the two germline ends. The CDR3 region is CASSLSQGFYGYTF. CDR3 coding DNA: TGTGCCAGCAGCTTGTCCCAGGGTTTCTATGGCTACACCTTC.

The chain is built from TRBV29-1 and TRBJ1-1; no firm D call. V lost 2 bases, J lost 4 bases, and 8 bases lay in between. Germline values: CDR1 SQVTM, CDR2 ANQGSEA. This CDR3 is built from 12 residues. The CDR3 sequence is CSVEIPGTEAFF. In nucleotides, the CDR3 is TGCAGCGTTGAAATTCCCGGCACTGAAGCTTTCTTT.